The subject of this entry is one TCR beta chain. What it recognizes is unknown. The CDR3 has 17 amino acids. With V trimmed by 0 bases and J by 8 bases, 11 bases remained unmatched. CDR1 is LNHNV, CDR2 YYDKDF, per germline (reference sequence). This sample was taken from a study of T-cell memory formation after mild COVID-19. On the study more broadly: Across donors, TCR clusters were largely donor specific.

Overall study findings and caveats: Some clones that responded turned up in pre-infection memory, which suggests that cross-reactive memory joined in. Clones from the second wave (peaking day 37) had unconfirmed SARS-CoV-2 specificity.

TCRdb processed the 5' RACE reads anew with MiXCR; each CDR3 protein has one entry. Of about 440,000 distinct CDR3 sequences listed, around 20% were seen once; the top ten hold approximately 8.4%. The TCR originated in an adult woman who had mild COVID-19 (a few samples of this study predate the infection). Cell type and time point are not known. Sequencing input: PBMCs or a T cell subset sorted from them (not recorded which). The chain links TRBV15 to TRBJ2-1, with 9 bases fitting TRBD1. The CDR3, as DNA: TGTGCCACCAGCAGAGACTCGGACAGGGGTTCAATAGATGAGCAGTTCTTC. Its protein is CATSRDSDRGSIDEQFF.